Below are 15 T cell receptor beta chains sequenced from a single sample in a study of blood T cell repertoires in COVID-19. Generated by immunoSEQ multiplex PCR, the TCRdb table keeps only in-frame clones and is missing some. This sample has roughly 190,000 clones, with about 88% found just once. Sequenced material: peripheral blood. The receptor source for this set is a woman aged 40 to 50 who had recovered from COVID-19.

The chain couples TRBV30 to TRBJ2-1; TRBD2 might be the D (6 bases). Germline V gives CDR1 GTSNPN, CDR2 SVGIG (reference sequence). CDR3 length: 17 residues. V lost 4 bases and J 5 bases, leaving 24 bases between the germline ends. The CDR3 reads CAWNPLGSGKEDNEQFF. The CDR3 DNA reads TGTGCCTGGAACCCACTCGGGAGCGGCAAGGAAGACAATGAGCAGTTCTTC.

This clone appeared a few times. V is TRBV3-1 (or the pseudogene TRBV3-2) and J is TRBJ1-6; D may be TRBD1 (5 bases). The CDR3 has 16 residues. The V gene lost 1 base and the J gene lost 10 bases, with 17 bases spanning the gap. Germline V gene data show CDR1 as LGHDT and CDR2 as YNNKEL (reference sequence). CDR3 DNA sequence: TGTGCCAGCAGCCAAGTCACCGGGCCTAAGGGGTCACCCCTCCACTTT. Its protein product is CASSQVTGPKGSPLHF.

CDR3: CASSFYTRTVTYEQYF. The CDR3 DNA reads as TGTGCCAGCAGTTTTTACACACGGACAGTGACTTACGAGCAGTACTTC. J is TRBJ2-7 and V is TRBV28, with a possible D match to TRBD1 (6 bases). With 3 bases removed from V and 4 bases from J, the gap between germline ends came to 19 bases. CDR3 size: 16 residues. Germline V gene lookup returns CDR1 MDHEN and CDR2 SYDVKM.

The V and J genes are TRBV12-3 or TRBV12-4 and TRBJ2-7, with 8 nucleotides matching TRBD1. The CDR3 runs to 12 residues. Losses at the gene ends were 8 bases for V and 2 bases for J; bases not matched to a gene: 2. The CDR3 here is CASRTGPYEQYF. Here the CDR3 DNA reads TGTGCCAGCCGGACAGGGCCCTACGAGCAGTACTTC.

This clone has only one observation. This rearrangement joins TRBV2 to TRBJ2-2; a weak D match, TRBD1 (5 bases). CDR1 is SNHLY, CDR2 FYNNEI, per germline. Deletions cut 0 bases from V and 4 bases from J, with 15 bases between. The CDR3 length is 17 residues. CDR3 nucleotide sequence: TGTGCCAGCAGTGAAGCCGGACGAAGGGGTAGCACCGGGGAGCTGTTTTTT. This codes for CASSEAGRRGSTGELFF. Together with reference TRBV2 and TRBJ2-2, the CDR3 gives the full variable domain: EPEVTQTPSHQVTQMGQEVILRCVPISNHLYFYWYRQILGQKVEFLVSFYNNEISEKSEIFDDQFSVERPDGSNFTLKIRSTKLEDSAMYFCASSEAGRRGSTGELFFGEGSRLTVL.

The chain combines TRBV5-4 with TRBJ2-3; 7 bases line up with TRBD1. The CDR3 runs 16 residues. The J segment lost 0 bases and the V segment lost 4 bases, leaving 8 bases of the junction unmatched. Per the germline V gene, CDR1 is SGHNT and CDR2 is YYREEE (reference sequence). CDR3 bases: TGTGCCAGCAGCCAGAATCCGGGACAGAGCACAGATACGCAGTATTTT. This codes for CASSQNPGQSTDTQYF.

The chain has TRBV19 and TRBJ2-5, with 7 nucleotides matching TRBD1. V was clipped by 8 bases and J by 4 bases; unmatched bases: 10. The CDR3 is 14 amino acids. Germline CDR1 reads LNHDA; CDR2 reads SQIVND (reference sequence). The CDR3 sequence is CASSPDRNGETQYF. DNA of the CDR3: TGTGCCAGTTCCCCGGACAGGAACGGAGAGACCCAGTACTTC.

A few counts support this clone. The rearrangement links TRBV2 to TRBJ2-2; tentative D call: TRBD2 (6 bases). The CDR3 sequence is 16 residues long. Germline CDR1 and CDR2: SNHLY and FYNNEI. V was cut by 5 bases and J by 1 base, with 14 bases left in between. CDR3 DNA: TGTGCCAGCAGTCGAACCGGGACTCAGAACACCGGGGAGCTGTTTTTT. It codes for CASSRTGTQNTGELFF.

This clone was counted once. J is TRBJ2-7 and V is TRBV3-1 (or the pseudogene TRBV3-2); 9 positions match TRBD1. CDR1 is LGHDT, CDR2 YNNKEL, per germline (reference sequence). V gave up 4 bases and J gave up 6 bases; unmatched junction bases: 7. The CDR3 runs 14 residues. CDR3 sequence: CASSRTGDGSEQYF. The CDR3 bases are TGTGCCAGCAGCCGGACAGGGGATGGATCCGAGCAGTACTTC.

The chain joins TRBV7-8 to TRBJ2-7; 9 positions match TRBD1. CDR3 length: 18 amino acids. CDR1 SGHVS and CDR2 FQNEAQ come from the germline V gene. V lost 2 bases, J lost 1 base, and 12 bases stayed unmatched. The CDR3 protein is CASSLNRWRDRASYEQYF. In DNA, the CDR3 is TGTGCCAGCAGCTTAAATCGTTGGCGGGACAGGGCGTCCTACGAGCAGTACTTC. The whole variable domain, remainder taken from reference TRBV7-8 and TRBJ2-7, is GAGVSQSPRYKVAKRGQDVALRCDPISGHVSLFWYQQALGQGPEFLTYFQNEAQLDKSGLPSDRFFAERPEGSVSTLKIQRTQQEDSAVYLCASSLNRWRDRASYEQYFGPGTRLTVT.

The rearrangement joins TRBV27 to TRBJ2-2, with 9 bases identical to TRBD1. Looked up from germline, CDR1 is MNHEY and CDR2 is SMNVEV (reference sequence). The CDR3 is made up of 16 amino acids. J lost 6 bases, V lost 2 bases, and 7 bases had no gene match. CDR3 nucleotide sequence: TGTGCCAGCAGTTTAGAGGGACAGGGAATCGCCGGGGAGCTGTTTTTT. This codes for CASSLEGQGIAGELFF.

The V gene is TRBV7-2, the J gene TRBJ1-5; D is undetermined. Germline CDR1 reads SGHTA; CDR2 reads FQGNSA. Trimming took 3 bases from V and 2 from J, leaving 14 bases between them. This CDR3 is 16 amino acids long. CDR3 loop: CASSLGGSVGNQPQHF. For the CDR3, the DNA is TGTGCCAGCAGCTTGGGAGGGTCGGTGGGCAATCAGCCCCAGCATTTT.

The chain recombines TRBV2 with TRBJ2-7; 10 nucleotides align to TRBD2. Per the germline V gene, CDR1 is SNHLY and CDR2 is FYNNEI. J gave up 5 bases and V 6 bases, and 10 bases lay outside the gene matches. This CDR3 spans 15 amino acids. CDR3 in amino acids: CASSASGRAVDEQYF. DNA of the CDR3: TGTGCCAGCAGCGCGAGCGGGAGGGCCGTGGACGAGCAGTACTTC.

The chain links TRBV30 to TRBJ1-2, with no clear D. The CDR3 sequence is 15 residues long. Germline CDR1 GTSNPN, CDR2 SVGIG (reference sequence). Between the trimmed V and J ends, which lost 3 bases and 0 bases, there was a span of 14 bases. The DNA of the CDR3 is TGTGCCTGGAGCCGCCCTGCGGGAGCTAACTATGGCTACACCTTC. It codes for CAWSRPAGANYGYTF.

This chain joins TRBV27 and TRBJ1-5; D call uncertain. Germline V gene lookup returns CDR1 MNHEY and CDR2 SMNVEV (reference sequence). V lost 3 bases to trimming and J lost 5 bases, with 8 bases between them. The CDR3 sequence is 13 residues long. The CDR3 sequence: CASSFSSDQPQHF. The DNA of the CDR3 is TGTGCCAGCAGTTTCTCCTCGGATCAGCCCCAGCATTTT.